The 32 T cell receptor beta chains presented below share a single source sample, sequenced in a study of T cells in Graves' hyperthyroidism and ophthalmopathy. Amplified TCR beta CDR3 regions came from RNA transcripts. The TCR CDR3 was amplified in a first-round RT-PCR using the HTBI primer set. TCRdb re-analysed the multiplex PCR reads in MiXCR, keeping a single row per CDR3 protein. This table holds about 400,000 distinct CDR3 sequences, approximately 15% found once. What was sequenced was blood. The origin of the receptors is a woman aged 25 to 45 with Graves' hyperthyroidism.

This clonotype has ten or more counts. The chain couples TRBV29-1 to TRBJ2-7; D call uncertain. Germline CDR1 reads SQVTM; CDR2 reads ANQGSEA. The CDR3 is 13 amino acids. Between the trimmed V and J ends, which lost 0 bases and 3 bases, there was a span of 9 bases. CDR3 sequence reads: CSVEDRLNYEQYF. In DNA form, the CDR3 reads TGCAGCGTTGAAGACAGGCTCAACTACGAGCAGTACTTC.

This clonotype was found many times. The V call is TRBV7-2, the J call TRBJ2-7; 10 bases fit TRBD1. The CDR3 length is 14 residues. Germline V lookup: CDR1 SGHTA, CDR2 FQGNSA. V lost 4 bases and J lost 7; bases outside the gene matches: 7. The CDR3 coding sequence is TGTGCCAGCAGCTCCGGGACAGGGGCTGGGGAGCAGTACTTC. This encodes CASSSGTGAGEQYF.

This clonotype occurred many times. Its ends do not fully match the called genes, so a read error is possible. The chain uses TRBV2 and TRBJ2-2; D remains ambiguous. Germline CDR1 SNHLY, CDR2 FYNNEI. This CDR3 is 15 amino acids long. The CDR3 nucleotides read TGTGCCAGCAGGGAAGATACTCCGAACACCGGGGAGCTGTTTTTT. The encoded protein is CASREDTPNTGELFF.

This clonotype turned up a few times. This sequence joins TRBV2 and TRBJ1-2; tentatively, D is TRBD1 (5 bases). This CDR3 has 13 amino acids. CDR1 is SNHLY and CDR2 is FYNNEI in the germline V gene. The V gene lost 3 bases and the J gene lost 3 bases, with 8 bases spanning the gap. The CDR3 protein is CASSDAGYYGYTF. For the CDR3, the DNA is TGTGCCAGCAGTGATGCAGGGTACTATGGCTACACCTTC.

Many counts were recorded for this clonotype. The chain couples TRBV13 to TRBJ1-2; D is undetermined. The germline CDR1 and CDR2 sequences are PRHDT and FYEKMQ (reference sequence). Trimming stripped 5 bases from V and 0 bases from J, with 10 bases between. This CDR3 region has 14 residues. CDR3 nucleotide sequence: TGTGCCAGCAGCCCCCAGACCGCTAACTATGGCTACACCTTC. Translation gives CASSPQTANYGYTF.

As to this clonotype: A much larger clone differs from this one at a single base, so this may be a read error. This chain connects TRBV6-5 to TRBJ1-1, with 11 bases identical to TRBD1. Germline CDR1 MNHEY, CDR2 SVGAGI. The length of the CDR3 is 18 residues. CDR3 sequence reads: CASSYPWTGGRVNTEASF. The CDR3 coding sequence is TGTGCCAGCAGTTACCCCTGGACAGGGGGCCGGGTGAACACTGAAGCTTCCTTT.

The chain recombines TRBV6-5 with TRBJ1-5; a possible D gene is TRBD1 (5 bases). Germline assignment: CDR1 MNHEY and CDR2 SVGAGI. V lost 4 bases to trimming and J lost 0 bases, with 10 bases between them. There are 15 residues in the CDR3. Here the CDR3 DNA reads TGTGCCAGCAGTTCAAACAGGAATAGCAATCAGCCCCAGCATTTT. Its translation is CASSSNRNSNQPQHF.

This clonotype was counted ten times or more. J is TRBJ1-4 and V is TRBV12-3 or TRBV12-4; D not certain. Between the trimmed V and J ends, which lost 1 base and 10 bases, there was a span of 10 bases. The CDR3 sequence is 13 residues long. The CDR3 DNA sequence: TGTGCCAGCAGTTTAGGGGTCGTGGGAAAACTGTTTTTT. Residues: CASSLGVVGKLFF.

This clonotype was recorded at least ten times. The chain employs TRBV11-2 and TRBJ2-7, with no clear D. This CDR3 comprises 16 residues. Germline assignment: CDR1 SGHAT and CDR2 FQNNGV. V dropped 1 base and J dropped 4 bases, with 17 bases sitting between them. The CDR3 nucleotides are TGTGCCAGCAGCTTAGGATCGGGTGATCCCCCTTACGAGCAGTACTTC. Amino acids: CASSLGSGDPPYEQYF.

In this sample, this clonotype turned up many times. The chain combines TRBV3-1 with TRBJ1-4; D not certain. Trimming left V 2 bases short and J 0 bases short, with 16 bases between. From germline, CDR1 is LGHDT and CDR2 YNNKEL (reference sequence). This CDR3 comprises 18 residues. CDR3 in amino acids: CASSQLWFEIATNEKLFF. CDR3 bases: TGTGCCAGCAGCCAACTTTGGTTCGAGATTGCAACTAATGAAAAACTGTTTTTT.

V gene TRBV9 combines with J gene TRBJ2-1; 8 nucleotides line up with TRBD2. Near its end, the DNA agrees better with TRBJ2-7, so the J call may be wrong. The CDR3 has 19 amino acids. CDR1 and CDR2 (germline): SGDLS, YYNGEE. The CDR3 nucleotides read TGTGCCAGCAGCGCCGACAGGATCCTGGCTATCGGGAGGGCCAATGAGCAGTACTTC. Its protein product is CASSADRILAIGRANEQYF.

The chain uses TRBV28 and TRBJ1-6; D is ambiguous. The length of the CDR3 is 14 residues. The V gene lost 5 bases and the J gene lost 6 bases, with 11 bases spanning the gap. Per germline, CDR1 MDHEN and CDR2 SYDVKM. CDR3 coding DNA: TGTGCCAGCAGTCTGCGGACCGGTAATTCACCCCTCCACTTT. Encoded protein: CASSLRTGNSPLHF. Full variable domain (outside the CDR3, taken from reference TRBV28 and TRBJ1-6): DVKVTQSSRYLVKRTGEKVFLECVQDMDHENMFWYRQDPGLGLRLIYFSYDVKMKEKGDIPEGYSVSREKKERFSLILESASTNQTSMYLCASSLRTGNSPLHFGNGTRLTVT.

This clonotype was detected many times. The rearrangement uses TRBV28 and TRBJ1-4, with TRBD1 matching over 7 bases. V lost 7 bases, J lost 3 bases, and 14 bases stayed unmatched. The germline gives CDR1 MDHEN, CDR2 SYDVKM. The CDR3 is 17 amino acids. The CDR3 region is CASIPTGQGAANEKLFF. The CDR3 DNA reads TGTGCCAGCATCCCGACAGGGCAGGGAGCGGCTAATGAAAAACTGTTTTTT.

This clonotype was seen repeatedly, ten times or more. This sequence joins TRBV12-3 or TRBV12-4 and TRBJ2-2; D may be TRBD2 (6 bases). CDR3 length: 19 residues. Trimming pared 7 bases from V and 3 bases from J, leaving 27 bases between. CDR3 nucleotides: TGTGCCAGCACCCTAGGACGGGGCTTGACGGGAGTTGACACCGGGGAGCTGTTTTTT. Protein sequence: CASTLGRGLTGVDTGELFF.

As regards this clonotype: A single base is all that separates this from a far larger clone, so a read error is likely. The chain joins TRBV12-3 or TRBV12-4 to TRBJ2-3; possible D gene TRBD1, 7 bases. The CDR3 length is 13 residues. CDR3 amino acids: CASSLRGTDTQCF. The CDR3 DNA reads TGTGCCAGCAGTTTACGGGGGACAGATACGCAGTGTTTT.

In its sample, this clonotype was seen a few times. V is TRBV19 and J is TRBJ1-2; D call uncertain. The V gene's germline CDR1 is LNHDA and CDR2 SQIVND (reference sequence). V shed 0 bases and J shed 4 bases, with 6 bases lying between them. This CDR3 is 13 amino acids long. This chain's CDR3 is CASSIELGYGYTF. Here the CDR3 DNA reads TGTGCCAGTAGTATAGAGCTGGGCTATGGCTACACCTTC.

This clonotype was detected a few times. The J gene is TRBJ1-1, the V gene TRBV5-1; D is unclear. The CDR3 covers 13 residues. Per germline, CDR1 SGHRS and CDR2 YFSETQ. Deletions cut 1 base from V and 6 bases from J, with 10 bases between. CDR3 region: CASSLYVGAEAFF. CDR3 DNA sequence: TGCGCCAGCAGCTTGTATGTGGGAGCTGAAGCTTTCTTT.

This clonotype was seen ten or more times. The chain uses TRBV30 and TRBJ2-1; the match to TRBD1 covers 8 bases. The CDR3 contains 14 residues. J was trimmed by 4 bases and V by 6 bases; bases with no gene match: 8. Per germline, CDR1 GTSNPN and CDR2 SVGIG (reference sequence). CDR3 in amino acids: CACLPGQVYNEQFF. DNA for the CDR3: TGTGCCTGCCTACCGGGACAGGTATACAATGAGCAGTTCTTC. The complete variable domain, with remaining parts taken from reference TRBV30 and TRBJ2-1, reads SQTIHQWPATLVQPVGSPLSLECTVEGTSNPNLYWYRQAAGRGLQLLFYSVGIGQISSEVPQNLSASRPQDRQFILSSKKLLLSDSGFYLCACLPGQVYNEQFFGPGTRLTVL.

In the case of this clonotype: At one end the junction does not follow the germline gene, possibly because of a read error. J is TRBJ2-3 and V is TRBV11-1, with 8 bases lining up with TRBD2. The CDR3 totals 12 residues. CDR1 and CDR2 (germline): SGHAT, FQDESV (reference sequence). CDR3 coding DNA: TGTGCAAGCAGCGGGAGAGCAGATACGCAGTATTTT. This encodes CASSGRADTQYF.

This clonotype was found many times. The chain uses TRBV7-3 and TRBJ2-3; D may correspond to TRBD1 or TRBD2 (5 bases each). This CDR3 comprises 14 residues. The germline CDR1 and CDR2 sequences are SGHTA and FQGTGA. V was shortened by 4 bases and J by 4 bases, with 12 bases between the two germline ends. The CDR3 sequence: CASSSTRGADTQYF. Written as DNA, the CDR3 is TGTGCCAGCAGCTCAACTAGGGGCGCAGATACGCAGTATTTT.

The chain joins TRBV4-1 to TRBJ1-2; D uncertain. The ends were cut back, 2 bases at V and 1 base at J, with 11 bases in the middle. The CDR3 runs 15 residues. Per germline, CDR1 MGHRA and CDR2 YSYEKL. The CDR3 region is CASSQRPDNNYGYTF. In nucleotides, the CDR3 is TGCGCCAGCAGCCAACGCCCTGATAATAACTATGGCTACACCTTC.

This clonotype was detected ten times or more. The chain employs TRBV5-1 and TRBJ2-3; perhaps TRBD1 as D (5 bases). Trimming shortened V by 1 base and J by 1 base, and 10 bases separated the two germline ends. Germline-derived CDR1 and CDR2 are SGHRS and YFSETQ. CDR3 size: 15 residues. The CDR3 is CASSLRGYRTDTQYF. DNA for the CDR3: TGCGCCAGCAGCTTGAGGGGCTATCGCACAGATACGCAGTATTTT. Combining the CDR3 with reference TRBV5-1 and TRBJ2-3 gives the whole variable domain KAGVTQTPRYLIKTRGQQVTLSCSPISGHRSVSWYQQTPGQGLQFLFEYFSETQRNKGNFPGRFSGRQFSNSRSEMNVSTLELGDSALYLCASSLRGYRTDTQYFGPGTRLTVL.

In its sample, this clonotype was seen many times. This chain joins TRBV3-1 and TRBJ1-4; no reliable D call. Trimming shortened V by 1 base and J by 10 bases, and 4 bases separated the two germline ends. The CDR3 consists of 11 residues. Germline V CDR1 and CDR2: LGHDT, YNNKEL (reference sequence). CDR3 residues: CASSQGAKLFF. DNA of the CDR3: TGTGCCAGCAGCCAAGGGGCAAAACTGTTTTTT.

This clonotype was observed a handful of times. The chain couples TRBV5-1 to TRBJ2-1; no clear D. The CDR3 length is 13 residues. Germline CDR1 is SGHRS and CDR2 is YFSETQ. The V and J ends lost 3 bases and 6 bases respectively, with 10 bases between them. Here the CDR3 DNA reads TGCGCCAGCAGCTATTCTACCAGCAATGAGCAGTTCTTC. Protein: CASSYSTSNEQFF.

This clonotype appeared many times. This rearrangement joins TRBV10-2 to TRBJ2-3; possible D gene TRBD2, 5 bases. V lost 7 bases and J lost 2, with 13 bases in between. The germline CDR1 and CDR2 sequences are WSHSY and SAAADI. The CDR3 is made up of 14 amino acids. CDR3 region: CASKLAIYTDTQYF. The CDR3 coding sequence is TGCGCCAGCAAGCTAGCAATATACACAGATACGCAGTATTTT.

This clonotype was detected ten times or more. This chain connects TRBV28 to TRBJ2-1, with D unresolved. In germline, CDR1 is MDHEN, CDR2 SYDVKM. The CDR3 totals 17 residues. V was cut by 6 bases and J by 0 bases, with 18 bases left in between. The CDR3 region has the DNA TGTGCCAGCAGCCCACCCCGTCGTTGGAGCTCCTACAATGAGCAGTTCTTC. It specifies CASSPPRRWSSYNEQFF.

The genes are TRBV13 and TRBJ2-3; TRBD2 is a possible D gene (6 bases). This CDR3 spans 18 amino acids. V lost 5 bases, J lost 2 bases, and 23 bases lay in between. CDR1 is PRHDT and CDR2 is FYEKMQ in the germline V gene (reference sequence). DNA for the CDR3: TGTGCCAGCAGCCCACGGGTTGTAACGGGAGTAATCACAGATACGCAGTATTTT. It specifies CASSPRVVTGVITDTQYF.

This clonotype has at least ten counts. CDR3 in amino acids: CASHERTGDYSYEQYF. CDR3 DNA: TGTGCCAGCCACGAACGGACGGGTGATTACTCCTACGAGCAGTACTTC. The rearrangement links TRBV28 to TRBJ2-7; D remains unclear. Germline V lookup: CDR1 MDHEN, CDR2 SYDVKM. The CDR3 sequence is 16 residues long. V was pared by 8 bases and J by 0 bases, with 20 bases between.

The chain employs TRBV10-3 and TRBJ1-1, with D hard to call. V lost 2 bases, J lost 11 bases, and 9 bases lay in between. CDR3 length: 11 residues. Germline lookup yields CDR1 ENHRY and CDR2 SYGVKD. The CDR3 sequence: CAISEEGGAFF. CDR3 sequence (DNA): TGTGCCATCAGTGAGGAGGGTGGGGCTTTCTTT.

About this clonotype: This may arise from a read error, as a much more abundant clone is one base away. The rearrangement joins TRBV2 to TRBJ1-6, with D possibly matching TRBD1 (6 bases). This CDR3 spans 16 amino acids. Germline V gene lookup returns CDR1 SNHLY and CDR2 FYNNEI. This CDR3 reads CASSEGAGANNSPPHF. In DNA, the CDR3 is TGTGCCAGCAGTGAAGGGGCAGGGGCCAATAATTCACCCCCCCACTTT.

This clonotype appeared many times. The CDR3 spells CASQGLAGAQETQYF. The CDR3, as DNA: TGTGCCAGCCAGGGACTAGCGGGAGCTCAGGAGACCCAGTACTTC. The chain is built from TRBV2 and TRBJ2-5; 14 nucleotides align to TRBD2. Germline trimming cut 8 bases from V and 5 bases from J; bases unmatched to any gene: 7. This CDR3 is 15 amino acids long. Germline V gene lookup returns CDR1 SNHLY and CDR2 FYNNEI.

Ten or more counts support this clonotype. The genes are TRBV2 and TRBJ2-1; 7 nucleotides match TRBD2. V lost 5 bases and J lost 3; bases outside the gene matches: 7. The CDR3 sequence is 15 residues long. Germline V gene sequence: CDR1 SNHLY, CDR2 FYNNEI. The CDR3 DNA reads TGTGCCAGCAGTCCGGGGGGACCGAGCTACAATGAGCAGTTCTTC. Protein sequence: CASSPGGPSYNEQFF.